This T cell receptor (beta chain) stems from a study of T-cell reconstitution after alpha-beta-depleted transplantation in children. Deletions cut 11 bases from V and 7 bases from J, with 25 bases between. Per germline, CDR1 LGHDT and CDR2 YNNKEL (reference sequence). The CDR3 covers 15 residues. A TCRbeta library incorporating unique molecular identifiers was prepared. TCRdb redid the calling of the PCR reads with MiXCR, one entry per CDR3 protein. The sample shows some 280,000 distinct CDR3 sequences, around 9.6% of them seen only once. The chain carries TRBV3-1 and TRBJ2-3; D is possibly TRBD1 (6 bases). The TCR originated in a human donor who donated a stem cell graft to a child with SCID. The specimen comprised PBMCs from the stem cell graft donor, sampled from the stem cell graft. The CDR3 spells CASTKEVPGTHTQYF. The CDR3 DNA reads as TGTGCCTCCACCAAGGAGGTCCCAGGGACACATACGCAGTATTTT.